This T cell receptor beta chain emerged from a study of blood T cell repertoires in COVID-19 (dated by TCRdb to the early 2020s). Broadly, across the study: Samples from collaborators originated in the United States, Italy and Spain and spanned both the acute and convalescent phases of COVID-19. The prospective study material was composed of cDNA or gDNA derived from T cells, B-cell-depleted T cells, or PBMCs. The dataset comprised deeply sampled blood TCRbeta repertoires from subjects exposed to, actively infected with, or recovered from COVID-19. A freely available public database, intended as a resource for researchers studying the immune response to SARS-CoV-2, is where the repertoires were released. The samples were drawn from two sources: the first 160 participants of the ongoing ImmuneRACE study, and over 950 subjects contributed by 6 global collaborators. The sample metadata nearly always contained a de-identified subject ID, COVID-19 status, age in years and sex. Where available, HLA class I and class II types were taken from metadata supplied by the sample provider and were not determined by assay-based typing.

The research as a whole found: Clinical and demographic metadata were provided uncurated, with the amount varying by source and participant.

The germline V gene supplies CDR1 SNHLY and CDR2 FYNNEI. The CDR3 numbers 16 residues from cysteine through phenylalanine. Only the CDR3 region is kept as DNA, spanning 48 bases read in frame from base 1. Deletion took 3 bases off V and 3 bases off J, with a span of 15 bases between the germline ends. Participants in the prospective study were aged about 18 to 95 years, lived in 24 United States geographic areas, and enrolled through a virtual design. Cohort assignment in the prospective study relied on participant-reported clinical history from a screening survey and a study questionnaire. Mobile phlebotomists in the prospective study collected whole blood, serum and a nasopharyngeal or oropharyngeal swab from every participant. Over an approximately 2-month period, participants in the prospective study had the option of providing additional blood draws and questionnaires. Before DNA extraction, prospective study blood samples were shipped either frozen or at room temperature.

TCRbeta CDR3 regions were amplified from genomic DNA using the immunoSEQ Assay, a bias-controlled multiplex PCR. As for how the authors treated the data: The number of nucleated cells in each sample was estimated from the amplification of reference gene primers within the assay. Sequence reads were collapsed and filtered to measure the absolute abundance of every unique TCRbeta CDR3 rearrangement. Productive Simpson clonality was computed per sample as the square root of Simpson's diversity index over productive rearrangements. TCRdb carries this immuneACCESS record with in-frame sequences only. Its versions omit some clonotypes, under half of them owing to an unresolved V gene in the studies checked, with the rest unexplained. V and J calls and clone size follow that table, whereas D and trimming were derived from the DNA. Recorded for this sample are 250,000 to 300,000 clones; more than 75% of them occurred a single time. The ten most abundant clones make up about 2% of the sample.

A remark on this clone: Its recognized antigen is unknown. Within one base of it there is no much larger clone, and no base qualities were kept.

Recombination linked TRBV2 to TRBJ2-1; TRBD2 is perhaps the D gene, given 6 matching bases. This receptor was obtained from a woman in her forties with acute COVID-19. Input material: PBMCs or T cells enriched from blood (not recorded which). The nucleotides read TGTGCCAGCAGTGAGGAGGGGATGGGGCTCTACAATGAGCAGTTCTTC. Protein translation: CASSEEGMGLYNEQFF.